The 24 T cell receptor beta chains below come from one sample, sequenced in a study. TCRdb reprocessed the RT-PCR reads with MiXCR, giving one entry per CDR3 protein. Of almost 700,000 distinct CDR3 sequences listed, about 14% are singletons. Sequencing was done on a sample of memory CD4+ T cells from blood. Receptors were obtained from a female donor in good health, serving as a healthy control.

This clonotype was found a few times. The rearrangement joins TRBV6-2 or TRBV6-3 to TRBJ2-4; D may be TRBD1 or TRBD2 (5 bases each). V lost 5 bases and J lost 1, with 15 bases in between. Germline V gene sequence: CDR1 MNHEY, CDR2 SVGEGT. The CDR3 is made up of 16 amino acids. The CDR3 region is CASSNAGTIAKNIQYF. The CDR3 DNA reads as TGTGCCAGCAGTAATGCCGGGACCATCGCCAAAAACATTCAGTACTTC.

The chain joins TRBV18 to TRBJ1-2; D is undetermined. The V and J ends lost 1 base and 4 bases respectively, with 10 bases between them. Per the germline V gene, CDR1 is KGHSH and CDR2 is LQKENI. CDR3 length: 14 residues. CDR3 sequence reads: CASSPQGSSYGYTF. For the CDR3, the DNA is TGTGCCAGCTCACCACAGGGAAGTTCCTATGGCTACACCTTC. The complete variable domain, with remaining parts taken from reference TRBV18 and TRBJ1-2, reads NAGVMQNPRHLVRRRGQEARLRCSPMKGHSHVYWYRQLPEEGLKFMVYLQKENIIDESGMPKERFSAEFPKEGPSILRIQQVVRGDSAAYFCASSPQGSSYGYTFGSGTRLTVV.

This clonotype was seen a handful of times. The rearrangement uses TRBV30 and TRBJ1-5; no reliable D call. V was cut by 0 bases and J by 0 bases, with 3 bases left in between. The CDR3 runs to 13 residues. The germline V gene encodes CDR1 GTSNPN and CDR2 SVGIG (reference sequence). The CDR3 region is CAWSVSSNQPQHF. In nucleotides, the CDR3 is TGTGCCTGGAGTGTCTCTAGCAATCAGCCCCAGCATTTT.

DNA of the CDR3: TGTGCCAGCTCCGGGACAGCCACTGAAGCTTTCTTT. The encoded protein is CASSGTATEAFF. The chain combines TRBV18 with TRBJ1-1; 7 bases match TRBD1. The CDR3 contains 12 residues. After removal of 6 bases from V and 4 bases from J, the junction contained 2 bases not matched to a gene. CDR1 is KGHSH and CDR2 is LQKENI in the germline V gene.

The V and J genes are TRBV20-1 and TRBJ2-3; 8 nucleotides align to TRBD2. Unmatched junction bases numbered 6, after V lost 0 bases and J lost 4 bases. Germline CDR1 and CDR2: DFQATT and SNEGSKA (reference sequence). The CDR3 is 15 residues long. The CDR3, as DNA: TGCAGTGCTAGAGATATCCGGGGGGGCGCAGATACGCAGTATTTT. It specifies CSARDIRGGADTQYF.

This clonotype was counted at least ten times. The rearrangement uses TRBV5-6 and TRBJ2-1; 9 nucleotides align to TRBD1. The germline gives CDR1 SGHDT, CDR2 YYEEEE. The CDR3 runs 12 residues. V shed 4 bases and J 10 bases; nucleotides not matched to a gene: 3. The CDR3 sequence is CASSPTGGEQFF. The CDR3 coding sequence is TGTGCCAGCAGCCCCACAGGGGGCGAGCAGTTCTTC.

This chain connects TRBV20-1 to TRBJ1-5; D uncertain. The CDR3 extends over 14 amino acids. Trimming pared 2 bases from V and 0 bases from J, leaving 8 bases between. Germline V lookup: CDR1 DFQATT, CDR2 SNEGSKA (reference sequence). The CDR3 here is CSARSGFSNQPQHF. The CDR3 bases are TGCAGTGCTAGATCTGGGTTTAGCAATCAGCCCCAGCATTTT.

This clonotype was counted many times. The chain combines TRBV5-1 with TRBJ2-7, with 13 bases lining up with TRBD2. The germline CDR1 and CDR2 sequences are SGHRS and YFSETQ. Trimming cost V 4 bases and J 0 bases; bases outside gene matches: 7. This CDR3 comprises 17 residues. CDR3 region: CASSIGLAGASSYEQYF. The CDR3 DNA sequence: TGCGCCAGCAGCATTGGACTAGCGGGGGCAAGCTCCTACGAGCAGTACTTC.

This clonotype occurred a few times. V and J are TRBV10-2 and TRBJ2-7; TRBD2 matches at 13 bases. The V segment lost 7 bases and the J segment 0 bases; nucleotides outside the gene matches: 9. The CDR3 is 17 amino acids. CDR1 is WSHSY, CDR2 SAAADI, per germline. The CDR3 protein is CASTRGLAGPSSYEQYF. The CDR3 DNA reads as TGCGCCAGCACCCGGGGACTAGCGGGACCCTCCTCCTACGAGCAGTACTTC.

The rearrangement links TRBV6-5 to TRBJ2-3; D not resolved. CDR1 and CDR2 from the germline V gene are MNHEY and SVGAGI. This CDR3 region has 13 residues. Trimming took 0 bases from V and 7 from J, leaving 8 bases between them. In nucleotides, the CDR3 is TGTGCCAGCAGTTACTCCAGGCAGAATACGCAGTATTTT. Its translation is CASSYSRQNTQYF.

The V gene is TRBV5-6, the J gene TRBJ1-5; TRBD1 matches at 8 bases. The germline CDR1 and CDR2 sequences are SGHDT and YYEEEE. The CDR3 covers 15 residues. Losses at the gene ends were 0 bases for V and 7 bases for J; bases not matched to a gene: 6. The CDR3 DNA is TGTGCCAGCAGCTTGGGGACAGGGCAGGACCAGCCCCAGCATTTT. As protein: CASSLGTGQDQPQHF.

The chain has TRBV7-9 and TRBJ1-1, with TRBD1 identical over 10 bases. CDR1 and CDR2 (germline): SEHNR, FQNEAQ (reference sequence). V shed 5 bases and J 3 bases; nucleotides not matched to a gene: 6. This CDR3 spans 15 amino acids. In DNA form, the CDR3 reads TGTGCCAGCAGCCCGACAGGGGGCGATGACACTGAAGCTTTCTTT. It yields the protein CASSPTGGDDTEAFF.

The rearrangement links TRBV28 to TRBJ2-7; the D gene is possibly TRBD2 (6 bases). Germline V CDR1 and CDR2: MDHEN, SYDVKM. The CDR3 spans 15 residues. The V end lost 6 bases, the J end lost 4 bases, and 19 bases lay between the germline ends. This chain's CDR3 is CASSRETLGGYEQYF. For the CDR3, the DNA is TGTGCCAGCAGCCGGGAGACACTTGGGGGTTACGAGCAGTACTTC.

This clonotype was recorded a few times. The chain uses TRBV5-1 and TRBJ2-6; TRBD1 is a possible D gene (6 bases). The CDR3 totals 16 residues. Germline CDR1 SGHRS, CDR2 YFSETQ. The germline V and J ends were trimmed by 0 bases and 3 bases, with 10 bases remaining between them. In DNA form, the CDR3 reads TGCGCCAGCAGCTTGGCCTGGGGGCTTGGGGCCAACGTCCTGACTTTC. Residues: CASSLAWGLGANVLTF.

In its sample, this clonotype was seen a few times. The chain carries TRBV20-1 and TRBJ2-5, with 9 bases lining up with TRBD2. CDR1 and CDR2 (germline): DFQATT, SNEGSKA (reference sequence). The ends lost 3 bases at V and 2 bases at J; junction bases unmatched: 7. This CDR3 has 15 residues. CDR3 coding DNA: TGCAGTGCTAGCCGCATTAGCGGGGGTCAAGAGACCCAGTACTTC. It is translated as CSASRISGGQETQYF.

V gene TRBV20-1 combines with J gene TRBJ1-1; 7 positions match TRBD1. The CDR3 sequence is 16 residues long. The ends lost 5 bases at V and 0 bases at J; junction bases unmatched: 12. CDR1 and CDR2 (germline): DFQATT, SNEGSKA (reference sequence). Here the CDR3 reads CSAPNPRQGMNTEAFF. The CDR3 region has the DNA TGCAGTGCTCCCAACCCCCGACAGGGCATGAACACTGAAGCTTTCTTT.

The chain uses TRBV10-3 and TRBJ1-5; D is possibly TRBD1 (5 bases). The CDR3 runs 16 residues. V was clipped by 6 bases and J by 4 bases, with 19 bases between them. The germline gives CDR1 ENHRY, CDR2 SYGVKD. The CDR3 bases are TGTGCCATCAGGGGGCCGGGGGACGATTTAAATCAGCCCCAGCATTTT. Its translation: CAIRGPGDDLNQPQHF.

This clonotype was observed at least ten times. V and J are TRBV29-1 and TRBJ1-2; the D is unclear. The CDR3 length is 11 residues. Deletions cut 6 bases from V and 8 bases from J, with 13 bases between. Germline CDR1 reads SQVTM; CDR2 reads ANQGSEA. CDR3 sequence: CSVDRTQGYTF. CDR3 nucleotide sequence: TGCAGCGTGGACCGGACTCAGGGCTACACCTTC.

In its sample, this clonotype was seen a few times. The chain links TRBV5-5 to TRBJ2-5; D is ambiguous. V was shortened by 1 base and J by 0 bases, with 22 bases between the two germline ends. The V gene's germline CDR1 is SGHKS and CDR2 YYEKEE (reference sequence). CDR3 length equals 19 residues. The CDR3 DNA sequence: TGTGCCAGCAGCTTGCTGCACACATCACGCCCCGAGTACCAAGAGACCCAGTACTTC. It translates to CASSLLHTSRPEYQETQYF. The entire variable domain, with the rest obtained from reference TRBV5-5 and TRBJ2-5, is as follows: DAGVTQSPTHLIKTRGQQVTLRCSPISGHKSVSWYQQVLGQGPQFIFQYYEKEERGRGNFPDRFSARQFPNYSSELNVNALLLGDSALYLCASSLLHTSRPEYQETQYFGPGTRLLVL.

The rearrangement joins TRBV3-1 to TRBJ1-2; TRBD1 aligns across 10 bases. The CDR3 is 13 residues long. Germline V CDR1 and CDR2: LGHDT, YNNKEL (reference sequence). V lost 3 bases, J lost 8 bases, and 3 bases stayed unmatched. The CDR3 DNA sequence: TGTGCCAGCAGCCACGGACAGGGGGACGGCTACACCTTC. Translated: CASSHGQGDGYTF. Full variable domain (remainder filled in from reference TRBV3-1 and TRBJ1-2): DTAVSQTPKYLVTQMGNDKSIKCEQNLGHDTMYWYKQDSKKFLKIMFSYNNKELIINETVPNRFSPKSPDKAHLNLHINSLELGDSAVYFCASSHGQGDGYTFGSGTRLTVV.

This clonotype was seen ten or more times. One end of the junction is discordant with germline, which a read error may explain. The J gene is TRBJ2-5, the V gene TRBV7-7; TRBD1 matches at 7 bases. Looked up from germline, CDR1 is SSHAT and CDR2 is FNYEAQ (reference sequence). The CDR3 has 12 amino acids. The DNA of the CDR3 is TGTGCTAGCAGCCTCTCAGGGGGAGCCCAGTACTTC. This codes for CASSLSGGAQYF.

CDR3 residues: CASSYQGGLETQYF. Written as DNA, the CDR3 is TGTGCCAGCAGCTACCAAGGGGGTTTAGAGACCCAGTACTTC. This chain uses TRBV7-2 with TRBJ2-5, with D possibly being TRBD1 (6 bases). CDR3 length: 14 amino acids. V shed 4 bases and J shed 4 bases, with 13 bases lying between them. CDR1 is SGHTA and CDR2 is FQGNSA in the germline V gene.

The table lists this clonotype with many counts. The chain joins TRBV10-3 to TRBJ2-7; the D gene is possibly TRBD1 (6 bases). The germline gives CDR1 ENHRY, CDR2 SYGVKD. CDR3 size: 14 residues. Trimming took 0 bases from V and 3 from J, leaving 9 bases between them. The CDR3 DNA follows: TGTGCCATCAGTGAGTCAGGACAGTACTACGAGCAGTACTTC. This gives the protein CAISESGQYYEQYF.

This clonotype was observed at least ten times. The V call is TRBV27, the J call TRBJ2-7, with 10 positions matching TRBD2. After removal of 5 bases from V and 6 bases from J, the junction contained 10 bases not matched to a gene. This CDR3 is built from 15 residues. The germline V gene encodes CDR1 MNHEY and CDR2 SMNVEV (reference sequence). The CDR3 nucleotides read TGTGCCAGCAGTAGAACTAGCGGGATCTTCTCCGAGCAGTACTTC. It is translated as CASSRTSGIFSEQYF.